The clone carrying this T cell receptor (beta chain) was seen a handful of times. Other DNA sequences in the sample encode the same CDR3. This entry is derived from a study of blood T cell repertoires in COVID-19. Donors were grouped by their self-reported clinical history. Original processing methods: Estimation of nucleated cell counts relied on the amplification of reference gene primers. Some clones are missing from TCRdb's copy, which holds only in-frame ones; the method was immunoSEQ multiplex PCR. V and J calls and clone size are as listed in that table; D and trimming were resolved from the DNA. This table holds more than 250,000 clones, 80% to 85% found once. The ends were cut back, 3 bases at V and 4 bases at J, with 3 bases in the middle. In germline, CDR1 is LNHDA, CDR2 SQIVND (reference sequence). The CDR3 contains 11 residues.

The V and J genes are TRBV19 and TRBJ2-5; the D is unclear. The sequenced material came from PBMCs or T cells enriched from blood (not recorded which). The clonotype comes from a man aged 40-50 years who had been exposed to COVID-19. CDR3 loop: CASSIRETQYF. Here the CDR3 DNA reads TGTGCCAGTAGTATTCGAGAGACCCAGTACTTC.